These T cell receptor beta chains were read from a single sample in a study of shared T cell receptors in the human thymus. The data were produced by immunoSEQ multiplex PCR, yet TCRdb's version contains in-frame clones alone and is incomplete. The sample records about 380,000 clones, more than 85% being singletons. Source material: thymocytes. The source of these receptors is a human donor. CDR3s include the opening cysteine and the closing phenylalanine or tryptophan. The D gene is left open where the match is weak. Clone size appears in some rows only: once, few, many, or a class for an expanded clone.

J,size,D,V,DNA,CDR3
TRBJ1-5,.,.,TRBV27,TGTGCCAGCAGTTTAGGGGGTAGTAGCAATCAGCCCCAGCATTTT,CASSLGGSSNQPQHF
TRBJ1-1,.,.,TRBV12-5,TGTGCTAGTGGTTTGGGAGGGAACACTGAAGCTTTCTTT,CASGLGGNTEAFF
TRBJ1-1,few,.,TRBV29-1,TGCAGCGTTGATCGTGGTCTTCACAGTTGGGCTTTCTTT,CSVDRGLHSWAFF
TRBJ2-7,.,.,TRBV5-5,TGTGCCAGCAGCTATCGACTCTCCTACGAGCAGTACTTC,CASSYRLSYEQYF
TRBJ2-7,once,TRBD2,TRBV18,TGTGCCAGCTCACCAACGGGTCTAGCGGGAAAAATCGAGCAGTACTTC,CASSPTGLAGKIEQYF
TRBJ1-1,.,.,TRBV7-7,TGTGCTAGCAGCTTAAACACTGAAGCTTTCTTT,CASSLNTEAFF
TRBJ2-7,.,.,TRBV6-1,TGTGCCAGCAGTGAAGCGCAAACACCTTCATGGTACTTC,CASSEAQTPSWYF
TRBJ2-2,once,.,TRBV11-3,TGTGCCAGCAGCTGGGGCGGAGGGAGTCTCGGGGAGCTGTTTTTT,CASSWGGGSLGELFF
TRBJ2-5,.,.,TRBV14,TGTGCCAGCAGCCAACAAGAGACCCAGTACTTC,CASSQQETQYF
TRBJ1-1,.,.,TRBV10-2,TGCGCCAGCAGCCTGGTAAGCGCGAACACTGAAGCTTTCTTT,CASSLVSANTEAFF
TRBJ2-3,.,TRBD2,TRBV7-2,TGTGCCAGCAGCTTAGCGTCCAGCGGGAGCGGCGCAGATACGCAGTATTTT,CASSLASSGSGADTQYF
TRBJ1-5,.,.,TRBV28,TGTGCCAGCAGTTTCCATCTCGAGGGAGCTGGACAGCCCCAGCATTTT,CASSFHLEGAGQPQHF
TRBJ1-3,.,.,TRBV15,TGTGCCACCAGCAGAGAGCAGGGAGTAAGCACCATATATTTT,CATSREQGVSTIYF
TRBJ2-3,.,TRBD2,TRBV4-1,TGCGCCAGCAGCCAACCTAGGACTAGCGGGAATGCAGATACGCAGTATTTT,CASSQPRTSGNADTQYF
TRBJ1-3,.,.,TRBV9,TGTGCCAGCAGCGTAGGTGGGGGACAAGGTGGAAACACCATATATTTT,CASSVGGGQGGNTIYF
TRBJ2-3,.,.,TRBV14,TGTGCCAGCAGCCAAGGGGGCCCAGATACGCAGTATTTT,CASSQGGPDTQYF
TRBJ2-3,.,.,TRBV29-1,TGCAGCGTTCTTCCCCACCGGGGCCGCGCAGATACACAGTATTTT,CSVLPHRGRADTQYF
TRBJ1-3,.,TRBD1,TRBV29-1,TGCAGCGTCGGACAGGACTCTGGAAACACCATATATTTT,CSVGQDSGNTIYF
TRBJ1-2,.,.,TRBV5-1,TGCGCCAGCAGCGGAGGTAAAGGAACGGATGGCTACACCTTC,CASSGGKGTDGYTF
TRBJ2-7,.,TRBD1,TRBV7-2,TGTGCCAGCAGCTTAGAGGCAGGGGGACGAGAGCAGTACTTC,CASSLEAGGREQYF
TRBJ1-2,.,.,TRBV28,TGTGCCAGCAGTTTAAAGGGAGTCCCTTATGGCTACACCTTC,CASSLKGVPYGYTF
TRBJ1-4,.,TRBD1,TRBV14,TGTGCCAGCAGCCCCAGGACAGGCAGACTCAACCGAAAGGAACTGTTTTTT,CASSPRTGRLNRKELFF
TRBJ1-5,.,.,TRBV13,TGTGCCAGCAGCTTAGACGGGGGGCGCAAGGGGAATCAGCCCCAGCATTTT,CASSLDGGRKGNQPQHF
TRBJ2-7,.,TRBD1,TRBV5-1,TGCGCCAGCAGCGGGACAGGGAACTACGAGCAGTACTTC,CASSGTGNYEQYF
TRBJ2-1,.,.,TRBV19,TGTGCCACCCATCCGGGGGACGGGCTTTCCTACAATGAGCAGTTCTTC,CATHPGDGLSYNEQFF
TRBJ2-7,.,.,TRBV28,TGTGCCAGCAGCCCCCCCGTGGTGGGGGGTCCCTACGAGCAGTACTTC,CASSPPVVGGPYEQYF
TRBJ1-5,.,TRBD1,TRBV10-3,TGTGCCATCAGCTGGACAGGGACGGGCCAGCCCCAGCATTTT,CAISWTGTGQPQHF
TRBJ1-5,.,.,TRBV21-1,TGTGCCAGCAGCAAAGAGCCACAGGGTGCTGGTGATCAGCCCCAGCATTTT,CASSKEPQGAGDQPQHF
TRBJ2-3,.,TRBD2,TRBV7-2,TGTGCCAGCAGCTTAGCGGGTAGCGGGAGGGCCGGCACAGATACGCAGTATTTT,CASSLAGSGRAGTDTQYF
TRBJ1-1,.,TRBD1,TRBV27,TGTGCCAGCAGTTTAATCGCAGGGGGCCACACTGAAGCTTTCTTT,CASSLIAGGHTEAFF
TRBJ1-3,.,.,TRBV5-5,TGTGCCTGTAATGGGGTTGCGGGAAACACCATATATTTT,CACNGVAGNTIYF
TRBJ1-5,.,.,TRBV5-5,TGTGCCAGCAGCTTTGATAGCAATCAGCCCCAGCATTTT,CASSFDSNQPQHF